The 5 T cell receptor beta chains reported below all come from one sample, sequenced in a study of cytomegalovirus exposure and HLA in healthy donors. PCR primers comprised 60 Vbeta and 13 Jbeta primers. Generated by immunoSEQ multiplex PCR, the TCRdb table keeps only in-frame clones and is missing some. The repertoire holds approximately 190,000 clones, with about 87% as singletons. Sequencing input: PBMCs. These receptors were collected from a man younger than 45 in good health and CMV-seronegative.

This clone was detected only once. CDR3 DNA: TGTGCCAGTAGTCAGCCGGGACAAGTGAACACTGAAGCTTTCTTT. It translates to CASSQPGQVNTEAFF. The rearrangement joins TRBV19 to TRBJ1-1, with a possible D match to TRBD1 (6 bases). The CDR3 extends over 15 amino acids. Looked up from germline, CDR1 is LNHDA and CDR2 is SQIVND (reference sequence). V was clipped by 5 bases and J by 0 bases, with 13 bases between them.

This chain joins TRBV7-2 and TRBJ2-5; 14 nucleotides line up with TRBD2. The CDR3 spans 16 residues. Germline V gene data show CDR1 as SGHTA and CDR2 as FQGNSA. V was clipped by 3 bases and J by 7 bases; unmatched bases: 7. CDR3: CASSFGLAGGVVTQYF. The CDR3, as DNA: TGTGCCAGCAGCTTTGGACTAGCGGGGGGCGTAGTGACCCAGTACTTC.

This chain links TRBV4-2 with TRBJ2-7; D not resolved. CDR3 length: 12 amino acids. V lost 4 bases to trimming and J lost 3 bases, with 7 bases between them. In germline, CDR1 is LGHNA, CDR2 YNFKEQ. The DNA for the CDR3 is TGTGCCAGCAGCCGAGACAACTACGAGCAGTACTTC. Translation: CASSRDNYEQYF.

Here the CDR3 reads CASKQRESADTQYF. The CDR3 bases are TGCGCCAGCAAACAGCGGGAGTCAGCAGATACGCAGTATTTT. The genes are TRBV5-1 and TRBJ2-3, with 8 bases identical to TRBD2. The CDR3 is made up of 14 amino acids. Germline V gives CDR1 SGHRS, CDR2 YFSETQ. V trimming: 6 bases; J trimming: 4 bases; junction bases outside the gene matches: 7.

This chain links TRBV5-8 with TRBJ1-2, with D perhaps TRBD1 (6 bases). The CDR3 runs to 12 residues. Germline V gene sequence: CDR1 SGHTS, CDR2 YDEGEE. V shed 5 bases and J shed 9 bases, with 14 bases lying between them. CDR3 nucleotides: TGTGCCAGCAGTTACAGGGTAGGGCGCTACACCTTC. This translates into CASSYRVGRYTF.